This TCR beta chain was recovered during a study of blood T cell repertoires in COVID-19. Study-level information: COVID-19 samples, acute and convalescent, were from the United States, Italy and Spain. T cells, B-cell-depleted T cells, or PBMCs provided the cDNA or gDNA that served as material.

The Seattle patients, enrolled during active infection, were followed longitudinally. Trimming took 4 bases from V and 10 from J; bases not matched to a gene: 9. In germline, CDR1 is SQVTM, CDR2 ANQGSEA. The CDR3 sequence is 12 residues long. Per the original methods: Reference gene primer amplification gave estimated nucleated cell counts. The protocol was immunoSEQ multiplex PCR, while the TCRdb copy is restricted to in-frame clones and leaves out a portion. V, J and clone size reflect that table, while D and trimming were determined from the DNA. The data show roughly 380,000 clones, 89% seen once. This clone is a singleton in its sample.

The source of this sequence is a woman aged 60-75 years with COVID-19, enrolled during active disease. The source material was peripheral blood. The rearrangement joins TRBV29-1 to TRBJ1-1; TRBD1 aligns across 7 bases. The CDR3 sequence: CSVVTGPGGAFF. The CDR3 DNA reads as TGCAGCGTTGTGACAGGGCCCGGGGGAGCTTTCTTT.